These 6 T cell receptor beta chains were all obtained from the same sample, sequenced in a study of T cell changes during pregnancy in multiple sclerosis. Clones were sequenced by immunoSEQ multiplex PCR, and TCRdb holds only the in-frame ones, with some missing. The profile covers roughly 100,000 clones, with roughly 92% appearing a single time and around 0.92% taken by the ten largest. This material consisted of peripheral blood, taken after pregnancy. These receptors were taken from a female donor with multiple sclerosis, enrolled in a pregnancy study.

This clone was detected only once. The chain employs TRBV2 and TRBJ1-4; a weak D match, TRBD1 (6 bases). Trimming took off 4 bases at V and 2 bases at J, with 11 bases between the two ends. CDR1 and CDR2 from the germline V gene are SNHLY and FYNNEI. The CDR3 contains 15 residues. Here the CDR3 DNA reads TGTGCCAGCAGTGCCCAGGGGTTGACTAATGAAAAACTGTTTTTT. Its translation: CASSAQGLTNEKLFF.

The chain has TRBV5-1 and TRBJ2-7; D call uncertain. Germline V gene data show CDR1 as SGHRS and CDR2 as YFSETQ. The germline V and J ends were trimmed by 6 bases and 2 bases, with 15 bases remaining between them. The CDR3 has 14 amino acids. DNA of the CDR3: TGCGCCAGCAATGATCCCAGGAACCCCTACGAGCAGTACTTC. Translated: CASNDPRNPYEQYF.

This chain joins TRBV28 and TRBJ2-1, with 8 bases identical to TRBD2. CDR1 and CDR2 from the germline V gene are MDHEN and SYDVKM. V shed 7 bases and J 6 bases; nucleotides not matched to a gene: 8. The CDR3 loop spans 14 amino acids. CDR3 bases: TGTGCCAGCATCTCCGGGACTAGTATCAATGAGCAGTTCTTC. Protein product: CASISGTSINEQFF.

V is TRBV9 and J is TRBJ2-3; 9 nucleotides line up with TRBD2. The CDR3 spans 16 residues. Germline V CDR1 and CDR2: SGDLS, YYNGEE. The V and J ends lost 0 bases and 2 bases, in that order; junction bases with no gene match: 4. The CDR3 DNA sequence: TGTGCCAGCAGCGTAGGAGCGGGGGGCGTCACAGATACGCAGTATTTT. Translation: CASSVGAGGVTDTQYF.

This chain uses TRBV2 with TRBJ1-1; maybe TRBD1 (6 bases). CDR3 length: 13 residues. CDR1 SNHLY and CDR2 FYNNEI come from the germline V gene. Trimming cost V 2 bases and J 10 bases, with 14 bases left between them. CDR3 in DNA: TGTGCCAGCAGTGAACGGGGGGCCCCCCGAGCTTTCTTT. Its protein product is CASSERGAPRAFF. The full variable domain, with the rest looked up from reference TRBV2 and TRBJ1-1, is EPEVTQTPSHQVTQMGQEVILRCVPISNHLYFYWYRQILGQKVEFLVSFYNNEISEKSEIFDDQFSVERPDGSNFTLKIRSTKLEDSAMYFCASSERGAPRAFFGQGTRLTVV.

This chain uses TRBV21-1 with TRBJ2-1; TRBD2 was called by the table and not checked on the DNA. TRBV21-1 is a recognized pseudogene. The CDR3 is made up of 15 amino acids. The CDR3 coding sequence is TGTGCCAGCACCATGGGGACTAGCGGGATAACTGAGCAGTTCTTC. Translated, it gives CASTMGTSGITEQFF.